The 11 T cell receptor beta chains reported below all come from one sample, sequenced in a study of blood T cell repertoires in COVID-19. Sequencing was performed with immunoSEQ multiplex PCR; in TCRdb, only in-frame clones are kept and a portion is missing. Of tens of thousands of clones listed, about 87% are singletons. Source material: peripheral blood. These receptors were taken from a man aged 50-60 years with active COVID-19.

The chain combines TRBV5-4 with TRBJ2-5, with a possible D match to TRBD2 (7 bases). This CDR3 contains 14 residues. Trimming cost V 6 bases and J 5 bases, with 17 bases left between them. From germline, CDR1 is SGHNT and CDR2 YYREEE (reference sequence). The CDR3 coding sequence is TGTGCCAGCACCTCCGGGGGGCGCTGGGAGACCCAGTACTTC. It codes for CASTSGGRWETQYF.

The chain joins TRBV7-2 to TRBJ1-1; TRBD1 is a possible D gene (6 bases). Trimming shortened V by 4 bases and J by 0 bases, and 9 bases separated the two germline ends. The CDR3 runs to 14 residues. Germline values: CDR1 SGHTA, CDR2 FQGNSA. The CDR3 nucleotides read TGTGCCAGCAGCTACGACAGGCTGAACACTGAAGCTTTCTTT. Encoded protein: CASSYDRLNTEAFF.

This clone was detected only once. The chain employs TRBV20-1 and TRBJ2-5; TRBD1 might be the D (5 bases). This CDR3 has 16 residues. Germline V gives CDR1 DFQATT, CDR2 SNEGSKA (reference sequence). V lost 3 bases and J lost 2, with 19 bases in between. Here the CDR3 reads CSASTPTPGWQETQYF. The CDR3 region has the DNA TGCAGTGCTAGTACCCCTACCCCAGGGTGGCAAGAGACCCAGTACTTC.

This clone was recorded once. The rearrangement joins TRBV6-1 to TRBJ2-2; maybe TRBD2 (5 bases). Germline CDR1 reads MNHNS; CDR2 reads SASEGT. The CDR3 totals 16 residues. Trimming took off 4 bases at V and 2 bases at J, with 14 bases between the two ends. In nucleotides, the CDR3 is TGTGCCAGCAGTGCCCCTCTAGGAGGAAACACCGGGGAGCTGTTTTTT. Translated, it gives CASSAPLGGNTGELFF.

In nucleotides, the CDR3 is TGTGCCAGCAGCGGTCCGGCAGGGTTGGGTGAAGCTTTCTTT. This encodes CASSGPAGLGEAFF. The chain uses TRBV28 and TRBJ1-1; D perhaps matches TRBD1 (5 bases). The CDR3 totals 14 residues. Trimming pared 6 bases from V and 7 bases from J, leaving 18 bases between. CDR1 is MDHEN, CDR2 SYDVKM, per germline.

V gene TRBV5-8 combines with J gene TRBJ1-5; D not resolved. V shed 0 bases and J shed 4 bases, with 5 bases lying between them. CDR1 and CDR2 from the germline V gene are SGHTS and YDEGEE. This CDR3 is built from 13 residues. The CDR3 DNA follows: TGTGCCAGCAGCTTGGCCCGGAATCAGCCCCAGCATTTT. Protein product: CASSLARNQPQHF.

DNA for the CDR3: TGTGCCAGCAGTCCCCGCGGTAGCGGGAGGGCCTTGATGTTCAATGAGCAGTTCTTC. Translating gives CASSPRGSGRALMFNEQFF. The chain recombines TRBV6-2 or TRBV6-3 with TRBJ2-1; 11 bases are a match to TRBD2. This CDR3 comprises 19 residues. Per germline, CDR1 MNHEY and CDR2 SVGEGT. J lost 6 bases, V lost 5 bases, and 18 bases had no gene match.

V usage is TRBV27 and J usage is TRBJ2-7, with 9 bases aligning to TRBD2. The CDR3 runs 12 residues. Germline CDR1 and CDR2: MNHEY and SMNVEV (reference sequence). After removal of 4 bases from V and 7 bases from J, the junction contained 2 bases not matched to a gene. This CDR3 is CASSSLAGEQYF. The DNA for the CDR3 is TGTGCCAGCAGTTCTCTAGCGGGAGAGCAGTACTTC.

The chain is built from TRBV5-6 and TRBJ1-2; TRBD1 aligns across 8 bases. The CDR3 sequence is 15 residues long. Trimming took 8 bases from V and 6 from J; bases not matched to a gene: 15. CDR1 and CDR2 from the germline V gene are SGHDT and YYEEEE. The CDR3 loop reads CASTWGQEGSHGYTF. The CDR3, as DNA: TGTGCCAGTACTTGGGGACAGGAGGGTTCCCATGGCTACACCTTC. Supplemented by reference TRBV5-6 and TRBJ1-2, the full variable domain reads DAGVTQSPTHLIKTRGQQVTLRCSPKSGHDTVSWYQQALGQGPQFIFQYYEEEERQRGNFPDRFSGHQFPNYSSELNVNALLLGDSALYLCASTWGQEGSHGYTFGSGTRLTVV.

The chain combines TRBV6-1 with TRBJ1-6; tentative D call: TRBD1 (5 bases). This CDR3 has 16 amino acids. Germline loops: CDR1 MNHNS, CDR2 SASEGT. Trimming shortened V by 4 bases and J by 10 bases, and 20 bases separated the two germline ends. Here the CDR3 reads CASSGAGGSAGSPLHF. CDR3 nucleotide sequence: TGTGCCAGCAGTGGGGCCGGGGGGTCCGCGGGCTCACCCCTCCACTTT.

The V call is TRBV7-2, the J call TRBJ2-1, with TRBD2 as a possible D gene (5 bases). Per the germline V gene, CDR1 is SGHTA and CDR2 is FQGNSA. The CDR3 length is 14 residues. V gave up 6 bases and J gave up 9 bases, with 18 bases separating them. The CDR3 loop reads CASRNIWAGGEQFF. DNA of the CDR3: TGTGCCAGCAGGAATATATGGGCGGGTGGTGAGCAGTTCTTC.